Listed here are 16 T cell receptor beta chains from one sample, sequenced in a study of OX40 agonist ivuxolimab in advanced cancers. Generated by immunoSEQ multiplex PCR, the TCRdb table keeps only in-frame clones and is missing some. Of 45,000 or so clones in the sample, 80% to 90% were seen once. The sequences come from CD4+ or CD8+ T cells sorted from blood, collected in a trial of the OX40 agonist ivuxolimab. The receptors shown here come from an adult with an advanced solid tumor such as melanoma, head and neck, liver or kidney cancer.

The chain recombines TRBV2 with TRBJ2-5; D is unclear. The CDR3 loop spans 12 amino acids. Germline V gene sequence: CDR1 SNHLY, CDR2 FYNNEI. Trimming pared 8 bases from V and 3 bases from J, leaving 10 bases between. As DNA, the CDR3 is TGTGCCAGCTTCGATCAGGAAGAGACCCAGTACTTC. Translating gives CASFDQEETQYF.

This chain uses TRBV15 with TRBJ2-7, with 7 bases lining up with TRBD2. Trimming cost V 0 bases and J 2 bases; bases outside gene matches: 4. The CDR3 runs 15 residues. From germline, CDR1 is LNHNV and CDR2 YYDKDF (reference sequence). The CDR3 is CATSRELAETYEQYF. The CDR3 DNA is TGTGCCACCAGCAGAGAGCTAGCGGAAACCTACGAGCAGTACTTC.

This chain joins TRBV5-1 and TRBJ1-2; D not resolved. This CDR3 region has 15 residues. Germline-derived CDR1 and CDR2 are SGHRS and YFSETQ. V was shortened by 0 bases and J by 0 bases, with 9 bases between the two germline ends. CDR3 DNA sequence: TGCGCCAGCAGCTTGGGTGCGGATTCTAACTATGGCTACACCTTC. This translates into CASSLGADSNYGYTF.

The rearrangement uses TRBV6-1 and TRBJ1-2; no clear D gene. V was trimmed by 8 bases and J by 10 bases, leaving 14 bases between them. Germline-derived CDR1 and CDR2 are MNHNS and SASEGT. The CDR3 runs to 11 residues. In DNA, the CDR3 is TGTGCCAGCTGCCTATCCGGATTCTACACCTTC. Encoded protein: CASCLSGFYTF.

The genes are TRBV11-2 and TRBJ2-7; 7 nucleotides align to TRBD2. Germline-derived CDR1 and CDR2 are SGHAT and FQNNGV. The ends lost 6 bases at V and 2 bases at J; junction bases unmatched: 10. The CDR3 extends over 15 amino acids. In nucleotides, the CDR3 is TGTGCCAGCAGTCCTTCACGGCTAGCGGCCTACGAGCAGTACTTC. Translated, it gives CASSPSRLAAYEQYF.

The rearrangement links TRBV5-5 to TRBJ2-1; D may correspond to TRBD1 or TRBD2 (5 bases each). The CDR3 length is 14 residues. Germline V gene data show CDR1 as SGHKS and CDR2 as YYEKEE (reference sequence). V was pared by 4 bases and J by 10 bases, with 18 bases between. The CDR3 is CASSRTGGEGEQFF. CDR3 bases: TGTGCCAGCAGCAGGACTGGGGGAGAAGGGGAGCAGTTCTTC. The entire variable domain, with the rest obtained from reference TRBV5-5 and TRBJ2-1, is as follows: DAGVTQSPTHLIKTRGQQVTLRCSPISGHKSVSWYQQVLGQGPQFIFQYYEKEERGRGNFPDRFSARQFPNYSSELNVNALLLGDSALYLCASSRTGGEGEQFFGPGTRLTVL.

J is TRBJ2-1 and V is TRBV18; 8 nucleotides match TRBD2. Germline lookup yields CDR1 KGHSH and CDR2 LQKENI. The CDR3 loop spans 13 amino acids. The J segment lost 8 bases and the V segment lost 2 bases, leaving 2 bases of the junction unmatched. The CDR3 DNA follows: TGTGCCAGCTCACCAAGCGGGAGCTATGAGCAGTTCTTC. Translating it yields CASSPSGSYEQFF.

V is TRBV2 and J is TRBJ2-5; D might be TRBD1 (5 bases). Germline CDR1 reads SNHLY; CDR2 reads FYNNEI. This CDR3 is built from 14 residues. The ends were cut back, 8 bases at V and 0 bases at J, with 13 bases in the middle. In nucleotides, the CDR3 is TGTGCCAGCGTAACACAGGTACACCAAGAGACCCAGTACTTC. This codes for CASVTQVHQETQYF.

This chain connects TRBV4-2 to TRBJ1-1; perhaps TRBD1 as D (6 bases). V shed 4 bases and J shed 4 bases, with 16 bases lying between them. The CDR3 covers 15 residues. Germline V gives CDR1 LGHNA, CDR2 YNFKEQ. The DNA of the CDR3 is TGTGCCAGCAGCCTGGACTGGGGGGGGGCCACTGAAGCTTTCTTT. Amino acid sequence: CASSLDWGGATEAFF.

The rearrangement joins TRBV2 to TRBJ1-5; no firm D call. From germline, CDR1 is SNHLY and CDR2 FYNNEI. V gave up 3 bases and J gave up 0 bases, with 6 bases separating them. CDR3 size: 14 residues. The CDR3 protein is CASSETSSNQPQHF. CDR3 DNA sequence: TGTGCCAGCAGTGAGACAAGTAGCAATCAGCCCCAGCATTTT.

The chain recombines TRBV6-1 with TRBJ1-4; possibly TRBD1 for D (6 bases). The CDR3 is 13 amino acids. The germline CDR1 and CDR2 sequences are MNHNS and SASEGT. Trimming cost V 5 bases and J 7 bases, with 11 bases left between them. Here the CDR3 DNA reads TGTGCCAGCAGTTCCCAGGGGATTGAAAAACTGTTTTTT. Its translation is CASSSQGIEKLFF.

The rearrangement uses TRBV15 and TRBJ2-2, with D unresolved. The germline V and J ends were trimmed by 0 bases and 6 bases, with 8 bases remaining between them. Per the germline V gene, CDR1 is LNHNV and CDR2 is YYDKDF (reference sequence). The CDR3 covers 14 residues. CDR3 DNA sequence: TGTGCCACCAGCAGAGATCGACTGGCCGGGGAGCTGTTTTTT. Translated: CATSRDRLAGELFF.

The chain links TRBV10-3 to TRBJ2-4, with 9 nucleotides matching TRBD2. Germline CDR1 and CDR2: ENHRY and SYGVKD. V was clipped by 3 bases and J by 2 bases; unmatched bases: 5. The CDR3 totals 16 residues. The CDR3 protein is CAISEVAGATKNIQYF. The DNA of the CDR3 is TGTGCCATCAGTGAAGTAGCGGGAGCGACCAAAAACATTCAGTACTTC.

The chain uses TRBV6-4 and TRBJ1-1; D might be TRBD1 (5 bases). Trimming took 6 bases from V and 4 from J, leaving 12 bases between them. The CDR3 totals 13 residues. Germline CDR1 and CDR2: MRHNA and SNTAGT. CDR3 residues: CASRQGGSTEAFF. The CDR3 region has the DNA TGTGCCAGCAGGCAGGGTGGGAGCACTGAAGCTTTCTTT.

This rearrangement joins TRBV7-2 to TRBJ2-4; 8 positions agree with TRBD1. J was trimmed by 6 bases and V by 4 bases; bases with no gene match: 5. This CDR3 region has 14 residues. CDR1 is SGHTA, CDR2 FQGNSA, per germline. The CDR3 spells CASSYRQGLNIQYF. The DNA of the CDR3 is TGTGCCAGCAGCTATCGACAGGGGTTAAACATTCAGTACTTC.

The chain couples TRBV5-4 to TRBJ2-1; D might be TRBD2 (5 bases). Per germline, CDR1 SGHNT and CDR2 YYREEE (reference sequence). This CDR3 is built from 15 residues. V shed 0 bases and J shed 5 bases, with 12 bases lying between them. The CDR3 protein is CASSLGGSVNNEQFF. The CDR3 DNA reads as TGTGCCAGCAGCTTGGGTGGGAGTGTTAACAATGAGCAGTTCTTC. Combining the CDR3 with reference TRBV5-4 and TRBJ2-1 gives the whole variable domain ETGVTQSPTHLIKTRGQQVTLRCSSQSGHNTVSWYQQALGQGPQFIFQYYREEENGRGNFPPRFSGLQFPNYSSELNVNALELDDSALYLCASSLGGSVNNEQFFGPGTRLTVL.